These 28 T cell receptor beta chains came from one sample sequenced in a study of beta chain features in type 1 diabetes. What was sequenced were expressed TCRB transcripts, since all of the isolated RNA had been reverse transcribed. Assay: immunoSEQ multiplex PCR; the TCRdb copy retains only in-frame clones and omits some. In the table there are hundreds of thousands of clones, about a sixth of which are singletons. Sample: naive CD4+ T cells from blood. The receptor set was obtained from a man younger than 35 in good health.

The V call is TRBV7-2, the J call TRBJ1-5; no reliable D call. The germline V gene encodes CDR1 SGHTA and CDR2 FQGNSA. The CDR3 has 14 residues. Trimming removed 9 bases from V and 11 bases from J, with 23 bases in between. The CDR3 region has the DNA TGTGCCAGTTCCTCCGGAGGGCGACTCATCTCCCAGCATTTT. It translates to CASSSGGRLISQHF.

The rearrangement links TRBV29-1 to TRBJ1-2, with D hard to call. Trimming removed 2 bases at V and 8 bases at J, with 12 bases between. The CDR3 spans 12 residues. Looked up from germline, CDR1 is SQVTM and CDR2 is ANQGSEA. The CDR3: CSVERRTAGYTF. CDR3 sequence (DNA): TGCAGCGTTGAAAGGAGGACCGCCGGCTACACCTTC.

V and J are TRBV6-5 and TRBJ2-5; TRBD1 matches at 8 bases. CDR1 is MNHEY and CDR2 is SVGAGI in the germline V gene. The CDR3 extends over 13 amino acids. The J segment lost 5 bases and the V segment lost 10 bases, leaving 9 bases of the junction unmatched. The CDR3 DNA follows: TGTGCCACTAAGGACAGGGTGAAGGAGACCCAGTACTTC. Amino acids: CATKDRVKETQYF.

This clone was detected a few times. The rearrangement joins TRBV7-2 to TRBJ2-7; D possibly corresponds to TRBD1 (6 bases). Between the trimmed V and J ends, which lost 4 bases and 0 bases, there was a span of 10 bases. Germline V gives CDR1 SGHTA, CDR2 FQGNSA. The CDR3 spans 14 residues. The CDR3 DNA reads TGTGCCAGCAGCTCCGGGACACCCTCCTACGAGCAGTACTTC. This codes for CASSSGTPSYEQYF.

The chain recombines TRBV5-1 with TRBJ2-7; D is undetermined. Trimming took off 4 bases at V and 0 bases at J, with 8 bases between the two ends. The CDR3 runs 13 residues. Germline V gene sequence: CDR1 SGHRS, CDR2 YFSETQ. CDR3 sequence reads: CASSGGSSYEQYF. The CDR3 nucleotides are TGCGCCAGCAGCGGTGGGTCCTCCTACGAGCAGTACTTC.

CDR3 region: CASSGQTFLGELFF. The CDR3 DNA sequence: TGTGCCAGCAGTGGACAGACTTTTCTCGGGGAGCTGTTTTTT. The rearrangement links TRBV6-1 to TRBJ2-2; D perhaps matches TRBD1 (5 bases). V lost 4 bases, J lost 7 bases, and 13 bases lay in between. The germline CDR1 and CDR2 sequences are MNHNS and SASEGT. CDR3 length: 14 residues.

CDR3 in amino acids: CASTREGNTIYF. The CDR3 coding sequence is TGTGCCAGCACTCGGGAGGGAAACACCATATATTTT. The chain joins TRBV6-6 to TRBJ1-3; no clear D. The length of the CDR3 is 12 residues. Germline CDR1 and CDR2: MNHNY and SVGAGI (reference sequence). V lost 7 bases and J 4 bases, leaving 8 bases between the germline ends.

V is TRBV6-5 and J is TRBJ1-1, with unresolved D. Trimming pared 1 base from V and 7 bases from J, leaving 7 bases between. The CDR3 spans 12 residues. Germline loops: CDR1 MNHEY, CDR2 SVGAGI. In DNA, the CDR3 is TGTGCCAGCAGTTACTTGGCAGGTGAAGCTTTCTTT. Translation: CASSYLAGEAFF.

The genes are TRBV28 and TRBJ1-2; no clear D. The CDR3 consists of 14 residues. The ends were cut back, 3 bases at V and 0 bases at J, with 8 bases in the middle. Germline V gene sequence: CDR1 MDHEN, CDR2 SYDVKM. CDR3: CASSFVRTNYGYTF. CDR3 DNA: TGTGCCAGCAGTTTCGTTAGGACTAACTATGGCTACACCTTC.

This chain uses TRBV4-3 with TRBJ2-7, with D unclear. This CDR3 is built from 15 residues. V lost 1 base, J lost 0 bases, and 10 bases lay in between. The germline CDR1 and CDR2 sequences are LGHNA and YSLEER. The CDR3 reads CASSQGLSDSYEQYF. DNA for the CDR3: TGCGCCAGCAGCCAAGGCTTGAGTGACTCCTACGAGCAGTACTTC.

The V gene is TRBV9, the J gene TRBJ1-1; TRBD1 might be the D (6 bases). The CDR3 is made up of 15 amino acids. V was clipped by 0 bases and J by 1 base, with 10 bases between them. Germline lookup yields CDR1 SGDLS and CDR2 YYNGEE. The CDR3 nucleotides are TGTGCCAGCAGCGTAGCTCCAGGGGAGAACACTGAAGCTTTCTTT. Its protein product is CASSVAPGENTEAFF.

The chain carries TRBV28 and TRBJ1-4, with D possibly being TRBD1 (5 bases). CDR3 length: 12 amino acids. The germline CDR1 and CDR2 sequences are MDHEN and SYDVKM. V was trimmed by 5 bases and J by 9 bases, leaving 10 bases between them. This CDR3 reads CASSGGAKKLFF. The DNA for the CDR3 is TGTGCCAGCAGTGGGGGAGCCAAAAAACTGTTTTTT. Combining the CDR3 with reference TRBV28 and TRBJ1-4 gives the whole variable domain DVKVTQSSRYLVKRTGEKVFLECVQDMDHENMFWYRQDPGLGLRLIYFSYDVKMKEKGDIPEGYSVSREKKERFSLILESASTNQTSMYLCASSGGAKKLFFGSGTQLSVL.

This clone has only a few counts. The J gene is TRBJ1-2, the V gene TRBV25-1; D perhaps matches TRBD1 (5 bases). This CDR3 spans 13 amino acids. Germline V gene sequence: CDR1 MGHDK, CDR2 SYGVNS. V was trimmed by 4 bases and J by 2 bases, leaving 8 bases between them. The CDR3 spells CASSGGGNYGYTF. In DNA, the CDR3 is TGTGCCAGCAGTGGTGGGGGGAACTATGGCTACACCTTC.

This chain joins TRBV28 and TRBJ1-4; unclear D gene. The germline V gene has CDR1 MDHEN and CDR2 SYDVKM. The CDR3 contains 12 residues. Trimming removed 3 bases at V and 8 bases at J, with 7 bases between. The CDR3: CASSLTREKLFF. The CDR3 nucleotides are TGTGCCAGCAGTTTGACGAGGGAAAAACTGTTTTTT.

This clone appeared a few times. The chain employs TRBV28 and TRBJ2-2; no clear D. Germline V CDR1 and CDR2: MDHEN, SYDVKM. V was cut by 8 bases and J by 1 base, with 8 bases left in between. This CDR3 comprises 13 residues. For the CDR3, the DNA is TGTGCCAGCTGGGCGCGGAACACCGGGGAGCTGTTTTTT. The encoded protein is CASWARNTGELFF.

The chain links TRBV6-1 to TRBJ2-1, with TRBD2 matching over 10 bases. This CDR3 contains 14 residues. Per germline, CDR1 MNHNS and CDR2 SASEGT. The V gene end was trimmed by 11 bases and the J gene end by 6 bases; junction bases not matched to a gene: 10. The CDR3 bases are TGTGCCCACGCCCCAACTAGCGGGATCAATGAGCAGTTCTTC. This sequence encodes CAHAPTSGINEQFF.

The chain has TRBV2 and TRBJ2-7; TRBD2 matches at 8 bases. This CDR3 is 14 amino acids long. Losses at the gene ends were 6 bases for V and 3 bases for J; bases not matched to a gene: 7. CDR1 and CDR2 from the germline V gene are SNHLY and FYNNEI. The CDR3 coding sequence is TGTGCCAGCAGGCCCAGGACTAGCCACTACGAGCAGTACTTC. Translated, it gives CASRPRTSHYEQYF. Using reference TRBV2 and TRBJ2-7 for the parts outside the CDR3, the full variable domain is EPEVTQTPSHQVTQMGQEVILRCVPISNHLYFYWYRQILGQKVEFLVSFYNNEISEKSEIFDDQFSVERPDGSNFTLKIRSTKLEDSAMYFCASRPRTSHYEQYFGPGTRLTVT.

The gene calls are TRBV20-1 and TRBJ1-1; D call uncertain. The CDR3 is 11 amino acids. Germline CDR1 is DFQATT and CDR2 is SNEGSKA (reference sequence). CDR3 residues: CREELNTEAFF. CDR3 DNA: TGCAGGGAGGAGTTGAACACTGAAGCTTTCTTT.

A remark on this clone: Other DNA sequences within the sample encode an identical CDR3. V is TRBV6-5 and J is TRBJ2-7; TRBD1 matches at 9 bases. CDR1 and CDR2 from the germline V gene are MNHEY and SVGAGI. The CDR3 runs to 15 residues. J was trimmed by 2 bases and V by 2 bases; bases with no gene match: 4. CDR3 residues: CASSYGRTGAYEQYF. The CDR3 DNA reads TGTGCCAGCAGTTACGGCCGGACAGGGGCCTACGAGCAGTACTTC.

The genes are TRBV6-1 and TRBJ2-3; no clear D gene. Trimming left V 3 bases short and J 2 bases short, with 12 bases between. The CDR3 consists of 15 residues. Germline CDR1 is MNHNS and CDR2 is SASEGT. The CDR3 spells CASSEVWSPTDTQYF. The DNA for the CDR3 is TGTGCCAGCAGTGAGGTTTGGTCCCCCACAGATACGCAGTATTTT.

CDR3 residues: CASSRGDLSTDTQYF. CDR3 nucleotides: TGTGCCAGCAGTCGAGGAGACCTTAGCACAGATACGCAGTATTTT. The chain combines TRBV11-3 with TRBJ2-3, with no clear D. The CDR3 loop spans 15 amino acids. In germline, CDR1 is SGHNT, CDR2 YENEEA. The V and J ends lost 6 bases and 0 bases respectively, with 13 bases between them.

This rearrangement joins TRBV5-4 to TRBJ2-1; 7 bases agree with TRBD1. CDR1 and CDR2 (germline): SGHNT, YYREEE (reference sequence). Germline trimming cut 7 bases from V and 0 bases from J; bases unmatched to any gene: 1. This CDR3 is built from 13 residues. The CDR3 loop reads CASGTDSYNEQFF. CDR3 nucleotides: TGTGCCAGCGGGACAGACTCCTACAATGAGCAGTTCTTC.

This clone has more than one count but fewer than ten. V usage is TRBV5-1 and J usage is TRBJ2-3; 11 bases line up with TRBD2. J lost 4 bases, V lost 7 bases, and 5 bases had no gene match. The CDR3 sequence is 14 residues long. Looked up from germline, CDR1 is SGHRS and CDR2 is YFSETQ. CDR3 in DNA: TGCGCCAGCTCACTAGCGGGGGCCCCAGATACGCAGTATTTT. Its protein is CASSLAGAPDTQYF.

The sample holds a few counts of this clone. Other DNA sequences in the same sample also yield this CDR3. This chain connects TRBV9 to TRBJ2-2, with a tentative D call TRBD1 (5 bases). The V gene lost 0 bases and the J gene lost 2 bases, with 8 bases spanning the gap. The CDR3 is 15 amino acids. CDR1 is SGDLS and CDR2 is YYNGEE in the germline V gene. The CDR3 spells CASSVGGHNTGELFF. The CDR3 DNA reads as TGTGCCAGCAGCGTAGGCGGACACAACACCGGGGAGCTGTTTTTT.

The chain joins TRBV15 to TRBJ2-3; D is unclear. CDR1 and CDR2 (germline): LNHNV, YYDKDF (reference sequence). CDR3 length equals 18 residues. Trimming removed 3 bases from V and 1 base from J, with 20 bases in between. Here the CDR3 reads CATSSPLPLGPGTDTQYF. The CDR3 region has the DNA TGTGCCACCAGCAGTCCCCTCCCCCTCGGCCCTGGCACAGATACGCAGTATTTT.

The chain combines TRBV10-3 with TRBJ1-1; weak D call: TRBD1 (5 bases). Germline V gives CDR1 ENHRY, CDR2 SYGVKD. The V and J ends lost 5 bases and 5 bases respectively, with 15 bases between them. This CDR3 comprises 14 residues. As DNA, the CDR3 is TGTGCCATCAGTAAGGGGTTTAGCGGAACTGAAGCTTTCTTT. Protein: CAISKGFSGTEAFF.

The chain combines TRBV7-2 with TRBJ1-4; D is unresolved. In germline, CDR1 is SGHTA, CDR2 FQGNSA. The CDR3 loop spans 15 amino acids. V lost 3 bases, J lost 0 bases, and 8 bases lay in between. The CDR3 nucleotides are TGTGCCAGCAGCTTGGCCGGACCAACTAATGAAAAACTGTTTTTT. As protein: CASSLAGPTNEKLFF.

This clone was counted a few times. This chain joins TRBV25-1 and TRBJ1-1, with D perhaps TRBD1 (6 bases). Trimming removed 4 bases from V and 4 bases from J, with 16 bases in between. CDR1 is MGHDK, CDR2 SYGVNS, per germline. The CDR3 contains 15 residues. This chain's CDR3 is CASSVGGTLVTEAFF. DNA for the CDR3: TGTGCCAGCAGTGTCGGGGGCACCCTCGTCACTGAAGCTTTCTTT.